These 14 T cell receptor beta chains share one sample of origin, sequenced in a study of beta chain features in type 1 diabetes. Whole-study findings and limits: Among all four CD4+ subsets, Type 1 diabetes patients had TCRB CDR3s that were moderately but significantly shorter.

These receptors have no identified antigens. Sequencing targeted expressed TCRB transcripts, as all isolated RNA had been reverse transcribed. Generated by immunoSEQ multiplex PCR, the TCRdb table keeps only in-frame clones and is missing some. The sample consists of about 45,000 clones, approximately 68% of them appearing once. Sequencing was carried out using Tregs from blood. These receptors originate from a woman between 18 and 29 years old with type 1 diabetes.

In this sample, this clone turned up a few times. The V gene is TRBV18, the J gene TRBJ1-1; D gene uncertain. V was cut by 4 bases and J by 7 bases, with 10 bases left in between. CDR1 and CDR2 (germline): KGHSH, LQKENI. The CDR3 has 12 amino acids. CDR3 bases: TGTGCCAGCTCACTCGGAGTGAGTGAAGCTTTCTTT. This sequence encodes CASSLGVSEAFF.

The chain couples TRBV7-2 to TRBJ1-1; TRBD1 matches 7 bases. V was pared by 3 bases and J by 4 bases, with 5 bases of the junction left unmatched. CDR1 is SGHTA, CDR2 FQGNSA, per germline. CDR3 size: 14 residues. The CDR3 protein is CASSFHRGRTEAFF. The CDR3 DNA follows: TGTGCCAGCAGCTTCCACAGGGGTCGCACTGAAGCTTTCTTT.

CDR3: CSATLNYGYTF. As DNA, the CDR3 is TGCAGTGCGACTCTTAACTATGGCTACACCTTC. The chain joins TRBV20-1 to TRBJ1-2; D unresolved. This CDR3 is 11 amino acids long. V was trimmed by 6 bases and J by 1 base, leaving 6 bases between them. Germline V CDR1 and CDR2: DFQATT, SNEGSKA (reference sequence).

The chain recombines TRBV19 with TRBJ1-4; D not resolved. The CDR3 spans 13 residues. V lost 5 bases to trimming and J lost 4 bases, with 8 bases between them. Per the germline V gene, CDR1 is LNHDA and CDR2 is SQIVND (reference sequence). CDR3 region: CASSRRGNEKLFF. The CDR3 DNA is TGTGCCAGTAGTCGACGGGGTAATGAAAAACTGTTTTTT.

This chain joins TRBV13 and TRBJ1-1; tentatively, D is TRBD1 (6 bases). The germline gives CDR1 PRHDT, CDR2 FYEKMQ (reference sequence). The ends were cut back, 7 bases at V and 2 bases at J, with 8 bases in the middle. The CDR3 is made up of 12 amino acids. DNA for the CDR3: TGTGCCAGCAAGGGACAAAACACTGAAGCTTTCTTT. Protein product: CASKGQNTEAFF.

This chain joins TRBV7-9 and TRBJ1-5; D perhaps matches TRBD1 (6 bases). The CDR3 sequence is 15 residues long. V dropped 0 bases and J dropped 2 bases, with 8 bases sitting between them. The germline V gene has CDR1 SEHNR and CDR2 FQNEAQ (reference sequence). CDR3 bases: TGTGCCAGCAGCTTAGCGGGGGCTGGCAATCAGCCCCAGCATTTT. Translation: CASSLAGAGNQPQHF.

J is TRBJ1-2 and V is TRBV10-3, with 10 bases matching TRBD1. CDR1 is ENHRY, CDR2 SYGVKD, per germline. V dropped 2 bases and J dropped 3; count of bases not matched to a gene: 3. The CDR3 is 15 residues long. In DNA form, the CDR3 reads TGTGCCATCAGTGAGCCCGGACAGGGGGACTATGGCTACACCTTC. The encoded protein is CAISEPGQGDYGYTF.

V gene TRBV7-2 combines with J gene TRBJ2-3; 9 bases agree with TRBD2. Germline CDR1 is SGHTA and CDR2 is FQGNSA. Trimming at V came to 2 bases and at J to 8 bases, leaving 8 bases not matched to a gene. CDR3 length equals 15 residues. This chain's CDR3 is CASSLRVAGVSTQYF. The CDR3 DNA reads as TGTGCCAGCAGCTTAAGGGTAGCGGGAGTCTCTACGCAGTATTTT.

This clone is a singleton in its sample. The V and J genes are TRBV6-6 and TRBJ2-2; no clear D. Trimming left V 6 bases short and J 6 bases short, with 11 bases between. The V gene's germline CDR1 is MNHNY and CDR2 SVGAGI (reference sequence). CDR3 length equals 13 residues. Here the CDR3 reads CASSPRRPGELFF. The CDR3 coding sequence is TGTGCCAGCAGCCCCAGGCGTCCCGGGGAGCTGTTTTTT.

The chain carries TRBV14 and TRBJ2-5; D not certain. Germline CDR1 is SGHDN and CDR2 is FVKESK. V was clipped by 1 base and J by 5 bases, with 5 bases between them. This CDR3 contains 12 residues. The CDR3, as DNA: TGTGCCAGCAGCCAAGCCCGGGAGACCCAGTACTTC. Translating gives CASSQARETQYF.

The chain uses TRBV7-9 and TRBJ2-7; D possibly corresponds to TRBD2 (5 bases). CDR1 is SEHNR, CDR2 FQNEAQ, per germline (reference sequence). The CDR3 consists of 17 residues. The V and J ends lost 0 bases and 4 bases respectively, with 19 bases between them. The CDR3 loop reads CASSLAGTPTRVYEQYF. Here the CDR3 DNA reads TGTGCCAGCAGCTTAGCGGGTACACCGACGAGGGTGTACGAGCAGTACTTC.

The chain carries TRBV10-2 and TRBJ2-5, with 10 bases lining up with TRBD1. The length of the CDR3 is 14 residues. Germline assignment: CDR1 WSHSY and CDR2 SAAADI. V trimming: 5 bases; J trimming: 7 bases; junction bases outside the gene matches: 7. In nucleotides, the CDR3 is TGCGCCAGCAGTAGGACAGGGGGTGGAAGGACCCAGTACTTC. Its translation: CASSRTGGGRTQYF.

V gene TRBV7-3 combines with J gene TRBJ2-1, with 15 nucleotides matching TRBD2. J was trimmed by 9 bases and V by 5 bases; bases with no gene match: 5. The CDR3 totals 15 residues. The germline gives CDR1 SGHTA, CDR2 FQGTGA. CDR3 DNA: TGTGCCAGCAGCCCAAGGACTAGCGGGAGGGGTGAGCAGTTCTTC. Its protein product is CASSPRTSGRGEQFF.

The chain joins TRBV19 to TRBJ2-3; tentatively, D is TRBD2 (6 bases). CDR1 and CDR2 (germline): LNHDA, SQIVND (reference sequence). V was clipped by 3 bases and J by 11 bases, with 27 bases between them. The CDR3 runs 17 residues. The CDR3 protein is CASSIPSGGTPARGQYF. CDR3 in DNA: TGTGCCAGTAGTATCCCCTCCGGCGGGACGCCAGCACGGGGGCAGTATTTT.